Below are 6 T cell receptor beta chains sequenced from a single sample in a study of blood T cells in healthy people across ages. Primers used in a second PCR of roughly 7 to 11 cycles were a sample-barcoded 5' primer and a J-beta primer mix. Using its own MiXCR run on the 5' RACE reads, TCRdb lists one record per CDR3 protein. The table records hundreds of thousands of distinct CDR3 sequences, approximately 60% of them present only once. The material sequenced was blood. The source of these receptors is a middle-aged man in good health.

This clonotype was observed a few times. The gene calls are TRBV7-9 and TRBJ2-1; TRBD1 agrees at 7 bases. Looked up from germline, CDR1 is SEHNR and CDR2 is FQNEAQ (reference sequence). Trimming cost V 5 bases and J 6 bases; bases outside gene matches: 1. The CDR3 runs 12 residues. The CDR3 bases are TGTGCCAGCAGCACAGGGGCCAATGAGCAGTTCTTC. The encoded protein is CASSTGANEQFF.

This clonotype was recorded a few times. The rearrangement uses TRBV20-1 and TRBJ2-6, with D maybe TRBD1 (5 bases). Trimming stripped 5 bases from V and 2 bases from J, with 19 bases between. The V gene's germline CDR1 is DFQATT and CDR2 SNEGSKA (reference sequence). The CDR3 spans 17 residues. Written as DNA, the CDR3 is TGCAGTGCTTGGGTTGGGGCCCGACCTACTGGGGCCAACGTCCTGACTTTC. Protein: CSAWVGARPTGANVLTF.

This clonotype was detected only once. J is TRBJ2-1 and V is TRBV20-1; 10 positions match TRBD1. The CDR3 is 16 residues long. With V trimmed by 1 base and J by 9 bases, 12 bases remained unmatched. CDR1 DFQATT and CDR2 SNEGSKA come from the germline V gene (reference sequence). CDR3 DNA sequence: TGCAGTGCTAGAGTTTTGGGGACAGGGGTTTTGGGTGAGCAGTTCTTC. It specifies CSARVLGTGVLGEQFF.

A remark on this clonotype: The junction departs from germline at one end; a sequencing error may be responsible. The chain couples TRBV20-1 to TRBJ2-3; TRBD2 aligns across 11 bases. Per germline, CDR1 DFQATT and CDR2 SNEGSKA (reference sequence). The CDR3 sequence is 16 residues long. For the CDR3, the DNA is TGCAGTGCTGGAGATCGGCTAGCGGGAGGTATAGATACGCAGTATTTT. Protein sequence: CSAGDRLAGGIDTQYF.

The genes are TRBV3-1 and TRBJ2-1; D gene uncertain. Germline V gives CDR1 LGHDT, CDR2 YNNKEL (reference sequence). V lost 3 bases and J lost 4, with 7 bases in between. This CDR3 has 13 residues. The CDR3 DNA is TGTGCCAGCAGCCATAACGGATACAATGAGCAGTTCTTC. This gives the protein CASSHNGYNEQFF.

The J gene is TRBJ1-6, the V gene TRBV14, with D unclear. The CDR3 contains 17 residues. V was trimmed by 2 bases and J by 6 bases, leaving 17 bases between them. Germline V gene lookup returns CDR1 SGHDN and CDR2 FVKESK. The CDR3 is CASSQSTIRRANSPLHF. The DNA for the CDR3 is TGTGCCAGCAGCCAATCTACTATTCGGAGGGCTAATTCACCCCTCCACTTT.